This TCR beta chain emerged from a study of vaccination and CD4 T cells after COVID-19. Turning to the study itself: Some control cultures received a CEFX pool, which served as the positive control. Others received an HIV-1 Nef pool or no peptide.

Broader study findings: SARS-CoV-2-reactive clonotypes showed a nonsignificant median rise from about 20 to 38.

About this clonotype itself: Its antigen is still unknown.

CD4+ T cells that had been cultured provided DNA sequenced with the Oncomine TCR Beta short-read assay. Someone extracted genomic DNA from cultured CD4+ T cells. TCRdb analysed the PCR reads with MiXCR anew, one entry per CDR3 protein. The profile shows more than 8,000 distinct CDR3 sequences, 55% of them singletons. Germline V gives CDR1 DFQATT, CDR2 SNEGSKA (reference sequence). The junction had 9 bases not matched to a gene; V was cut back by 6 bases and J by 0 bases. This CDR3 region has 16 residues. Sample treatment: roughly 10-day PBMC culture with coronavirus spike peptide pools or control peptides (ViraFEST assay).

The receptor's source is a human donor who had recovered from COVID-19. The sequencing input was CD4+ T cells from blood, cultured in vitro. This chain connects TRBV20-1 to TRBJ2-2; 8 positions match TRBD2. CDR3 protein: CSAQEAGVANTGELFF. DNA for the CDR3: TGCAGTGCCCAGGAAGCGGGAGTCGCGAACACCGGGGAGCTGTTTTTT.